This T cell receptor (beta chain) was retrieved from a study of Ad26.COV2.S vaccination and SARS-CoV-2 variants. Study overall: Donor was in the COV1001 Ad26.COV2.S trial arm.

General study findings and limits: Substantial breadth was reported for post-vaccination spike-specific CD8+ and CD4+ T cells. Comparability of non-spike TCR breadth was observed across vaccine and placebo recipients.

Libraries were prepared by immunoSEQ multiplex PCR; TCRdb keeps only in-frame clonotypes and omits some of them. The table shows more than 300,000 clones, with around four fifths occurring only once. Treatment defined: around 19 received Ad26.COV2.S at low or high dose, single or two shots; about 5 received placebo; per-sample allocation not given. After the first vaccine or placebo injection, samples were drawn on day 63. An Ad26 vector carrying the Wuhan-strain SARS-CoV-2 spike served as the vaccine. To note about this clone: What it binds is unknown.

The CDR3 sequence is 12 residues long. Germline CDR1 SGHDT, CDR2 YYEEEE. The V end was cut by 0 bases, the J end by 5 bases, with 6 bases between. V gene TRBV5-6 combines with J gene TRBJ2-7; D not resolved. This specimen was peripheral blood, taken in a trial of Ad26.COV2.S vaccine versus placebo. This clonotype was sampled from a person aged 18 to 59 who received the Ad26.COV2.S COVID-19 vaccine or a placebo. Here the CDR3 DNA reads TGTGCCAGCAGCTTGGCTGGGGACGAGCAGTACTTC. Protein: CASSLAGDEQYF.